This T cell receptor beta chain is drawn from a study of blood T cell repertoires in COVID-19. Across the study: Italy, Spain and the United States were the sources of the convalescent and acute COVID-19 samples. PBMCs, B-cell-depleted T cells, or T cells provided the cDNA or gDNA that made up the material.

CDR3 length equals 15 residues. Trimming stripped 0 bases from V and 0 bases from J, with 7 bases between. The germline V gene has CDR1 SGHRS and CDR2 YFSETQ. Per the study methods: Using reference gene primer amplification, nucleated cell counts were estimated. Profiling relied on immunoSEQ multiplex PCR, and the TCRdb table lists in-frame clones only, not all of them. The V and J calls and clone size are taken from that table; D and trimming were inferred from the DNA. This sample has about 81,000 clones, with around 88% found just once. Sequencing was carried out using peripheral blood. The source is an elderly woman with acute or convalescent COVID-19. The rearrangement links TRBV5-1 to TRBJ1-5; D gene uncertain. The CDR3: CASSLGTDSNQPQHF. As DNA, the CDR3 is TGCGCCAGCAGCTTGGGTACAGATAGCAATCAGCCCCAGCATTTT.